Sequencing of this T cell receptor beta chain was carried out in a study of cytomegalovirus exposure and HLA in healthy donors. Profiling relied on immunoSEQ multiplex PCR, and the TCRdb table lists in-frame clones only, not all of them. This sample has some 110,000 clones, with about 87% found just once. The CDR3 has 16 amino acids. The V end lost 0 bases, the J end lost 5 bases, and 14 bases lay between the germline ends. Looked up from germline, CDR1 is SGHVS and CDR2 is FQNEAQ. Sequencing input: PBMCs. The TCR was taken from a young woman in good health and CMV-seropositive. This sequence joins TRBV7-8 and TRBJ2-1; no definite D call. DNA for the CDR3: TGTGCCAGCAGCTTAGCGCGTTTACGCCTAAACAATGAGCAGTTCTTC. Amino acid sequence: CASSLARLRLNNEQFF. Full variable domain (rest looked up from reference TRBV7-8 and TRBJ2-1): GAGVSQSPRYKVAKRGQDVALRCDPISGHVSLFWYQQALGQGPEFLTYFQNEAQLDKSGLPSDRFFAERPEGSVSTLKIQRTQQEDSAVYLCASSLARLRLNNEQFFGPGTRLTVL.